One sample yielded the 22 T cell receptor beta chains listed below, sequenced in a study of regulatory T cells in long-lasting Graves disease. As for time point: persistent/refractory GD, antithyroid drugs over 5 years with positive TRAb. The authors made the TCR library using RNA they extracted from PBMCs. To make TCR beta libraries, researchers used iRepertoire HTBI primers and Arm-PCR of CDR3 regions. One entry per CDR3 protein, called by TCRdb with MiXCR from the multiplex PCR reads. The sample contains about 470,000 distinct CDR3 sequences, less than 25% of which appear only once. This material consisted of peripheral blood mononuclear cells (PBMCs), taken when the disease was refractory, from a patient treated with antithyroid drugs. The receptors here all came from a female donor with Graves disease.

This clonotype was observed many times. This chain uses TRBV6-2 or TRBV6-3 with TRBJ1-3; perhaps TRBD1 as D (6 bases). Trimming stripped 0 bases from V and 1 base from J, with 7 bases between. Germline CDR1 is MNHEY and CDR2 is SVGEGT. The CDR3 consists of 15 residues. CDR3 region: CASSYSDRSGNTIYF. The CDR3 bases are TGTGCCAGCAGTTACTCCGACAGGTCTGGAAACACCATATATTTT.

Many counts were recorded for this clonotype. The gene calls are TRBV20-1 and TRBJ1-2, with D uncertain. Germline CDR1 reads DFQATT; CDR2 reads SNEGSKA (reference sequence). Trimming pared 0 bases from V and 2 bases from J, leaving 7 bases between. The CDR3 spans 13 residues. CDR3 loop: CSAREGGNYGYTF. CDR3 nucleotides: TGCAGTGCTAGAGAGGGCGGCAACTATGGCTACACCTTC.

J is TRBJ2-2 and V is TRBV7-2, with D maybe TRBD1 (5 bases). Germline loops: CDR1 SGHTA, CDR2 FQGNSA. The V gene lost 1 base and the J gene lost 0 bases, with 12 bases spanning the gap. The CDR3 has 17 residues. CDR3 sequence (DNA): TGTGCCAGCAGCTTAGTCCCAGGACACGCGAACACCGGGGAGCTGTTTTTT. It codes for CASSLVPGHANTGELFF.

The chain employs TRBV7-2 and TRBJ2-3; no reliable D call. With 2 bases removed from V and 4 bases from J, the gap between germline ends came to 16 bases. Germline CDR1 reads SGHTA; CDR2 reads FQGNSA. The CDR3 loop spans 16 amino acids. CDR3 residues: CASSLYPAGRSDTQYF. Written as DNA, the CDR3 is TGTGCCAGCAGCTTATATCCGGCCGGACGATCAGATACGCAGTATTTT.

This clonotype was seen more than once but under ten times. This sequence joins TRBV4-3 and TRBJ1-5; 8 nucleotides align to TRBD1. Trimming at V came to 4 bases and at J to 7 bases, leaving 6 bases not matched to a gene. Germline V gene data show CDR1 as LGHNA and CDR2 as YSLEER. The CDR3 sequence is 14 residues long. CDR3 DNA: TGCGCCAGCAGCCCGGACAGGGCCCAGCAGCCCCAGCATTTT. Residues: CASSPDRAQQPQHF.

This clonotype has at least ten counts. This chain joins TRBV11-2 and TRBJ2-2; a possible D gene is TRBD2 (5 bases). V lost 6 bases and J lost 4, with 9 bases in between. Germline V gene lookup returns CDR1 SGHAT and CDR2 FQNNGV. This CDR3 is built from 13 residues. CDR3: CASRGLPTGELFF. For the CDR3, the DNA is TGTGCCAGCAGAGGACTTCCCACCGGGGAGCTGTTTTTT.

The chain employs TRBV4-1 and TRBJ1-2, with no clear D. Trimming cost V 5 bases and J 6 bases, with 19 bases left between them. Germline V gene sequence: CDR1 MGHRA, CDR2 YSYEKL. This CDR3 is built from 15 residues. In DNA, the CDR3 is TGCGCCAGCAGCGCATTCGGACGGTTCCTACATGGCTACACCTTC. Residues: CASSAFGRFLHGYTF.

CDR3 protein: CASSLYSGPAYEQYF. The CDR3, as DNA: TGTGCCAGCAGTTTATATTCAGGGCCCGCCTACGAGCAGTACTTC. The chain combines TRBV27 with TRBJ2-7, with D possibly matching TRBD1 (5 bases). The germline V gene encodes CDR1 MNHEY and CDR2 SMNVEV (reference sequence). Trimming cost V 1 base and J 2 bases, with 12 bases left between them. The CDR3 loop spans 15 amino acids.

This clonotype was observed many times. This chain connects TRBV11-2 to TRBJ1-1, with D possibly being TRBD1 (5 bases). Germline CDR1 SGHAT, CDR2 FQNNGV. The CDR3 covers 13 residues. With 4 bases removed from V and 10 bases from J, the gap between germline ends came to 16 bases. In nucleotides, the CDR3 is TGTGCCAGCAGCTCCTGGGGCGACGAAGGAGCTTTCTTT. It is translated as CASSSWGDEGAFF.

The table lists this clonotype with many counts. The chain joins TRBV6-1 to TRBJ1-6, with D tentatively TRBD1 (5 bases). The ends were cut back, 5 bases at V and 6 bases at J, with 14 bases in the middle. This CDR3 has 15 amino acids. The germline gives CDR1 MNHNS, CDR2 SASEGT. The CDR3 DNA reads TGTGCCAGCAGTACCCGGGTACAGGCTAATTCACCCCTCCACTTT. Encoded protein: CASSTRVQANSPLHF.

This clonotype came up a few times. V gene TRBV25-1 combines with J gene TRBJ2-7; tentatively, D is TRBD1 (6 bases). The CDR3 sequence is 14 residues long. In germline, CDR1 is MGHDK, CDR2 SYGVNS. The germline V and J ends were trimmed by 3 bases and 7 bases, with 16 bases remaining between them. The CDR3 sequence: CASSDPLQGLEQYF. The DNA of the CDR3 is TGTGCCAGCAGTGATCCCCTACAGGGCCTGGAGCAGTACTTC.

This clonotype occurred a few times. The chain uses TRBV11-2 and TRBJ2-1; 8 nucleotides line up with TRBD1. Trimming cost V 0 bases and J 9 bases; bases outside gene matches: 1. Germline V gene sequence: CDR1 SGHAT, CDR2 FQNNGV. This CDR3 has 13 residues. The DNA of the CDR3 is TGTGCCAGCAGCTTAGAGACAGGGGCTGAGCAGTTCTTC. It encodes CASSLETGAEQFF.

This clonotype was seen a handful of times. The chain joins TRBV5-1 to TRBJ2-1; unclear D gene. V was trimmed by 1 base and J by 3 bases, leaving 2 bases between them. Germline V gene lookup returns CDR1 SGHRS and CDR2 YFSETQ. The CDR3 is made up of 12 amino acids. CDR3 sequence: CASSLNYNEQFF. In nucleotides, the CDR3 is TGCGCCAGCAGCTTGAACTACAATGAGCAGTTCTTC.

Concerning this clonotype itself: Likely a read error: the CDR3 ends without its conserved phenylalanine or tryptophan. This sequence joins TRBV19 and TRBJ1-1, with D maybe TRBD1 (5 bases). This CDR3 is 12 amino acids long. Trimming pared 10 bases from V and 4 bases from J, leaving 13 bases between. CDR1 is LNHDA, CDR2 SQIVND, per germline (reference sequence). The CDR3: CATREGTTEAFL. The CDR3 nucleotides read TGTGCCACCAGGGAGGGGACCACTGAAGCTTTCTTA.

The V gene is TRBV20-1, the J gene TRBJ2-1, with 11 positions matching TRBD2. V trimming: 5 bases; J trimming: 3 bases; junction bases outside the gene matches: 9. This CDR3 is built from 16 residues. The germline gives CDR1 DFQATT, CDR2 SNEGSKA (reference sequence). Written as DNA, the CDR3 is TGCAGTGCTTCCTGGGCTAGCGGGAGGAGCTACAATGAGCAGTTCTTC. Protein: CSASWASGRSYNEQFF.

There are many counts of this clonotype. The rearrangement joins TRBV29-1 to TRBJ1-2, with TRBD1 identical over 8 bases. CDR3 length: 14 amino acids. V shed 8 bases and J 6 bases; nucleotides not matched to a gene: 14. Germline CDR1 reads SQVTM; CDR2 reads ANQGSEA. In nucleotides, the CDR3 is TGCAGCTGTTCAGCAGGGGGCGACTTGAATGGCTACACCTTC. Protein: CSCSAGGDLNGYTF. Variable domain in full (rest from reference TRBV29-1 and TRBJ1-2): SAVISQKPSRDICQRGTSLTIQCQVDSQVTMMFWYRQQPGQSLTLIATANQGSEATYESGFVIDKFPISRPNLTFSTLTVSNMSPEDSSIYLCSCSAGGDLNGYTFGSGTRLTVV.

This clonotype was observed many times. The chain uses TRBV20-1 and TRBJ2-2; no reliable D call. V shed 0 bases and J shed 7 bases, with 12 bases lying between them. Germline V gives CDR1 DFQATT, CDR2 SNEGSKA (reference sequence). CDR3 length equals 14 residues. The CDR3 bases are TGCAGTGCTAGAGATCTTGTAACAGACGGGGAGCTGTTTTTT. Its translation is CSARDLVTDGELFF.

This clonotype came up a few times. A much larger clone lies one base from this, so it may be a read error. The chain carries TRBV6-1 and TRBJ1-4; D is unresolved. This CDR3 comprises 11 residues. Germline CDR1 is MNHNS and CDR2 is SASEGT. Trimming left V 6 bases short and J 7 bases short, with 6 bases between. The CDR3 is CASSQSEKLFF. The CDR3 nucleotides are TGTGCCAGCAGCCAATCTGAAAAACTGTTTTTT.

This clonotype was counted at least ten times. V gene TRBV5-1 combines with J gene TRBJ2-2; TRBD1 is a possible D gene (6 bases). The germline gives CDR1 SGHRS, CDR2 YFSETQ. With 2 bases removed from V and 0 bases from J, the gap between germline ends came to 11 bases. This CDR3 comprises 16 residues. CDR3: CASSFYRVTNTGELFF. The CDR3 DNA reads TGCGCCAGCAGCTTCTACAGGGTAACGAACACCGGGGAGCTGTTTTTT.

In this sample, this clonotype turned up many times. The J gene is TRBJ2-7, the V gene TRBV27; D unresolved. In germline, CDR1 is MNHEY, CDR2 SMNVEV (reference sequence). The CDR3 runs 11 residues. The V end lost 7 bases, the J end lost 6 bases, and 10 bases lay between the germline ends. The CDR3 loop reads CASTYGPEQYF. CDR3 DNA: TGTGCCAGCACATACGGGCCCGAGCAGTACTTC.

This chain uses TRBV20-1 with TRBJ1-1, with TRBD1 as a possible D gene (6 bases). The CDR3 totals 13 residues. Between the trimmed V and J ends, which lost 1 base and 12 bases, there was a span of 18 bases. Germline V gene lookup returns CDR1 DFQATT and CDR2 SNEGSKA (reference sequence). The CDR3 nucleotides read TGCAGTGCTAGAGCCACCGGAGGGGGTGGGACTTTCTTT. Protein: CSARATGGGGTFF.

This chain uses TRBV4-1 with TRBJ2-7; the D call may be TRBD1 or TRBD2 (5 bases each). V gave up 4 bases and J gave up 2 bases, with 12 bases separating them. CDR3 length: 14 amino acids. Germline V CDR1 and CDR2: MGHRA, YSYEKL. The CDR3 here is CASSLRDDTYEQYF. Here the CDR3 DNA reads TGCGCCAGCAGCCTCCGGGACGACACCTACGAGCAGTACTTC.